This T cell receptor (beta chain) came from a study of blood T cell repertoires in COVID-19 (dated by TCRdb to 2020 to 2022). Broadly, across the study: Samples covering the acute and convalescent phases of COVID-19 were provided by collaborators in the United States, Italy and Spain. The material from the prospective study consisted of cDNA or gDNA derived from T cells, B-cell-depleted T cells, or PBMCs. Deeply sampled blood TCRbeta repertoires from subjects exposed to, actively infected with, or recovered from COVID-19 were included in the dataset. The repertoires were released in a freely available public database meant as a resource for research on the immune response to SARS-CoV-2. The samples were drawn from the first 160 participants of the ongoing ImmuneRACE study and from 950 to 1,500 subjects provided by 6 global collaborators. Nearly every sample came with metadata listing a de-identified subject ID, COVID-19 status, age in years and sex. HLA class I and class II types, where available, came from metadata supplied by the sample provider rather than from assay-based typing.

Measured from the cysteine to the phenylalanine, the CDR3 is 14 residues long. Only the CDR3 part of the read is kept: 42 bases, read in frame from the first base. A distance of 10 bases separates the germline ends of V and J, which lose 0 bases and 4 bases respectively. The germline V gene sets CDR1 to SGDLS and CDR2 to YYNGEE. Paper-wide results and their limitations: How much clinical and demographic metadata was included differed by source and by participant, and the metadata was provided uncurated.

Whole blood was collected in K2EDTA tubes by collaborating institutions according to the institutions' own protocols. Collaborator samples were shipped for TCRbeta analysis as frozen whole blood, isolated PBMCs, or DNA extracted from either sample type. TCRbeta CDR3 regions were amplified from genomic DNA by means of the immunoSEQ Assay, a bias-controlled multiplex PCR. Regarding the original processing steps: Nucleated cell counts per sample were estimated from amplification of reference gene primers within the assay. To quantify the absolute abundance of each unique TCRbeta CDR3 rearrangement, sequence reads were collapsed and filtered. For each sample, productive Simpson clonality was calculated as the square root of Simpson's diversity index across productive rearrangements. The table comes from immuneACCESS by way of TCRdb, which keeps in-frame sequences with V and J called. Part of the clones is missing from these tables; in studies checked, under half for an unresolved V gene and the rest for unknown reasons. That table supplies the V and J calls and clone size; D and trimming were determined from the DNA. The sample records hundreds of thousands of clones, approximately 88% of which are singletons. The ten largest make up around 0.8% of the sample.

This clone was detected only once. Its cognate antigen has yet to be identified. No clone much larger than this one lies a single base away; base qualities are absent. The rearrangement joined TRBV9 to TRBJ2-5; TRBD1 is possibly the D segment (6 matching bases). The specimen was peripheral blood. The clonotype originates from a woman in her 30s with acute or convalescent COVID-19. The CDR3 region reads CASSVVVGGETQYF. Here is the DNA: TGTGCCAGCAGCGTAGTTGTAGGGGGAGAGACCCAGTACTTC.